These 21 T cell receptor beta chains originate from one sample sequenced in a study of cytomegalovirus exposure and HLA in healthy donors. PCR was performed using 60 Vbeta and 13 Jbeta primers. Assay: immunoSEQ multiplex PCR; the TCRdb copy retains only in-frame clones and omits some. The sample records nearly 300,000 clones, 75% to 90% being singletons. The source material was PBMCs. Source of these receptors: a man between 35 and 55 years old in good health and CMV-seropositive.

This chain joins TRBV15 and TRBJ2-1; possible D gene TRBD2, 7 bases. Germline values: CDR1 LNHNV, CDR2 YYDKDF (reference sequence). Trimming cost V 0 bases and J 10 bases, with 16 bases left between them. The length of the CDR3 is 15 residues. This CDR3 reads CATSRDPAGQKEQFF. CDR3 DNA: TGTGCCACCAGCAGAGATCCAGCGGGACAAAAGGAGCAGTTCTTC.

The chain uses TRBV6-6 and TRBJ1-2; no clear D gene. The CDR3 loop spans 14 amino acids. Per the germline V gene, CDR1 is MNHNY and CDR2 is SVGAGI (reference sequence). Trimming removed 5 bases at V and 4 bases at J, with 14 bases between. CDR3 protein: CASSPPVRGYGYTF. The CDR3 nucleotides read TGTGCCAGCAGTCCCCCGGTTCGGGGCTATGGCTACACCTTC.

This clone was seen a single time. The rearrangement links TRBV10-2 to TRBJ2-7; 8 nucleotides match TRBD2. Germline V gene lookup returns CDR1 WSHSY and CDR2 SAAADI. CDR3 length: 16 amino acids. V gave up 4 bases and J gave up 2 bases; unmatched junction bases: 10. In DNA, the CDR3 is TGCGCCAGCAGTGGTCCGGGCGGGAGGCGAACCTACGAGCAGTACTTC. Protein sequence: CASSGPGGRRTYEQYF.

This clone was detected a few times. CDR3 in DNA: TGTGCCAGCAGTCCCGAGCGGATCATGAACACTGAAGCTTTCTTT. Translated: CASSPERIMNTEAFF. The gene calls are TRBV6-5 and TRBJ1-1; D is unresolved. Germline V gene sequence: CDR1 MNHEY, CDR2 SVGAGI. The CDR3 covers 15 residues. Trimming stripped 5 bases from V and 0 bases from J, with 13 bases between.

V usage is TRBV5-1 and J usage is TRBJ2-7, with 7 nucleotides matching TRBD2. Germline CDR1 SGHRS, CDR2 YFSETQ. The junction had 9 bases not matched to a gene; V was cut back by 6 bases and J by 0 bases. The CDR3 runs 15 residues. CDR3 sequence: CASKPIAGPSYEQYF. The CDR3 bases are TGCGCCAGCAAACCAATAGCGGGTCCCTCCTACGAGCAGTACTTC.

CDR3 nucleotide sequence: TGCGCCAGCAGCTCCGGACAGGGAATGAACACTGAAGCTTTCTTT. This encodes CASSSGQGMNTEAFF. This sequence joins TRBV5-1 and TRBJ1-1; TRBD1 matches at 8 bases. Trimming at V came to 3 bases and at J to 0 bases, leaving 4 bases not matched to a gene. Germline CDR1 SGHRS, CDR2 YFSETQ. The CDR3 is made up of 15 amino acids. Full variable domain (missing parts from reference TRBV5-1 and TRBJ1-1): KAGVTQTPRYLIKTRGQQVTLSCSPISGHRSVSWYQQTPGQGLQFLFEYFSETQRNKGNFPGRFSGRQFSNSRSEMNVSTLELGDSALYLCASSSGQGMNTEAFFGQGTRLTVV.

The V call is TRBV28, the J call TRBJ2-7; D might be TRBD1 (5 bases). V lost 6 bases to trimming and J lost 2 bases, with 14 bases between them. The CDR3 has 14 amino acids. Germline CDR1 and CDR2: MDHEN and SYDVKM. The CDR3: CASSSTEITYEQYF. The CDR3 nucleotides are TGTGCCAGCAGCTCGACAGAGATCACCTACGAGCAGTACTTC.

This clone occurred a few times. V and J are TRBV4-2 and TRBJ2-5; tentative D call: TRBD1 (6 bases). The CDR3 covers 16 residues. The germline V and J ends were trimmed by 1 base and 0 bases, with 12 bases remaining between them. Germline values: CDR1 LGHNA, CDR2 YNFKEQ. The CDR3, as DNA: TGTGCCAGCAGCCAAGCAGGGCAGGGGTACCAAGAGACCCAGTACTTC. Translated, it gives CASSQAGQGYQETQYF.

This clone has a single count. This CDR3 reads CASSLEGLAYNEQFF. Here the CDR3 DNA reads TGTGCCAGCAGCTTAGAGGGACTAGCGTACAATGAGCAGTTCTTC. V gene TRBV7-9 combines with J gene TRBJ2-1; 10 bases line up with TRBD2. The CDR3 has 15 residues. Per the germline V gene, CDR1 is SEHNR and CDR2 is FQNEAQ (reference sequence). V gave up 1 base and J gave up 4 bases; unmatched junction bases: 1.

The chain couples TRBV5-1 to TRBJ2-1; 10 nucleotides match TRBD2. Trimming cost V 4 bases and J 7 bases; bases outside gene matches: 8. The CDR3 spans 15 residues. Germline CDR1 SGHRS, CDR2 YFSETQ. The CDR3 coding sequence is TGCGCCAGCAGCCGTCTAGCGGGAGAGGGGAATGAGCAGTTCTTC. Translating it yields CASSRLAGEGNEQFF.

V and J are TRBV2 and TRBJ2-2, with TRBD1 matching over 12 bases. Germline loops: CDR1 SNHLY, CDR2 FYNNEI. The CDR3 has 15 residues. V was pared by 7 bases and J by 6 bases, with 6 bases of the junction left unmatched. CDR3 DNA sequence: TGTGCCAGCACCCCGGGACAGGGGGCCCCCGGGGAGCTGTTTTTT. It encodes CASTPGQGAPGELFF. The complete variable domain, with remaining parts taken from reference TRBV2 and TRBJ2-2, reads EPEVTQTPSHQVTQMGQEVILRCVPISNHLYFYWYRQILGQKVEFLVSFYNNEISEKSEIFDDQFSVERPDGSNFTLKIRSTKLEDSAMYFCASTPGQGAPGELFFGEGSRLTVL.

This clone was seen more than once but under ten times. The chain couples TRBV7-9 to TRBJ2-7; TRBD1 is a possible D gene (6 bases). Trimming took off 3 bases at V and 3 bases at J, with 12 bases between the two ends. CDR1 is SEHNR and CDR2 is FQNEAQ in the germline V gene (reference sequence). The CDR3 is 14 amino acids. The CDR3 DNA is TGTGCCAGCAGCTTCGAGGGGGATGACTACGAGCAGTACTTC. It is translated as CASSFEGDDYEQYF. The full variable domain, in which reference TRBV7-9 and TRBJ2-7 provide the parts outside the CDR3, is DTGVSQNPRHKITKRGQNVTFRCDPISEHNRLYWYRQTLGQGPEFLTYFQNEAQLEKSRLLSDRFSAERPKGSFSTLEIQRTEQGDSAMYLCASSFEGDDYEQYFGPGTRLTVT.

V is TRBV28 and J is TRBJ1-1; TRBD1 matches at 9 bases. V shed 4 bases and J 5 bases; nucleotides not matched to a gene: 11. The CDR3 covers 16 residues. From germline, CDR1 is MDHEN and CDR2 SYDVKM. This CDR3 is CASSSWTGEDGTEAFF. DNA for the CDR3: TGTGCCAGCAGTTCCTGGACAGGGGAGGATGGAACTGAAGCTTTCTTT.

The chain uses TRBV9 and TRBJ2-7; 9 bases agree with TRBD1. The CDR3 is 14 amino acids. V gave up 4 bases and J gave up 2 bases; unmatched junction bases: 4. From germline, CDR1 is SGDLS and CDR2 YYNGEE. The CDR3 sequence is CASSPGTGPYEQYF. CDR3 nucleotides: TGTGCCAGCAGCCCCGGGACAGGGCCCTACGAGCAGTACTTC. Full variable domain (remainder filled in from reference TRBV9 and TRBJ2-7): DSGVTQTPKHLITATGQRVTLRCSPRSGDLSVYWYQQSLDQGLQFLIQYYNGEERAKGNILERFSAQQFPDLHSELNLSSLELGDSALYFCASSPGTGPYEQYFGPGTRLTVT.

The rearrangement joins TRBV7-4 to TRBJ2-5, with TRBD2 as a possible D gene (7 bases). CDR1 and CDR2 (germline): SGHVT, SQSDAQ. This CDR3 region has 14 residues. The V and J ends lost 7 bases and 5 bases respectively, with 17 bases between them. CDR3 coding DNA: TGTGCCAGCACCACACCGGGGGGCATGGAGACCCAGTACTTC. It translates to CASTTPGGMETQYF.

This sequence joins TRBV7-3 and TRBJ2-7; 11 nucleotides line up with TRBD2. The V gene end was trimmed by 5 bases and the J gene end by 6 bases; junction bases not matched to a gene: 6. The germline gives CDR1 SGHTA, CDR2 FQGTGA. The CDR3 spans 14 residues. The chain's CDR3 is CASSLGTSGGEQYF. DNA for the CDR3: TGTGCCAGCAGCCTCGGGACTAGCGGCGGCGAGCAGTACTTC.

This rearrangement joins TRBV13 to TRBJ2-5; TRBD2 matches at 11 bases. J was trimmed by 5 bases and V by 4 bases; bases with no gene match: 15. Germline V CDR1 and CDR2: PRHDT, FYEKMQ (reference sequence). The CDR3 extends over 18 amino acids. The CDR3 DNA reads TGTGCCAGCAGCTACCGACTAGCGGGAAATGAAGCAAGTGAGACCCAGTACTTC. Translated, it gives CASSYRLAGNEASETQYF.

The chain is built from TRBV27 and TRBJ1-5; D uncertain. Trimming removed 4 bases at V and 7 bases at J, with 20 bases between. The CDR3 loop spans 16 amino acids. Germline CDR1 is MNHEY and CDR2 is SMNVEV (reference sequence). The CDR3 loop reads CASSSQSQPRGQPQHF. The CDR3 bases are TGTGCCAGCAGTTCCCAGTCACAGCCCCGCGGGCAGCCCCAGCATTTT.

In the case of this clone: The junction departs from the called germline gene at one end, perhaps through a read error. This rearrangement joins TRBV7-9 to TRBJ1-1; perhaps TRBD1 as D (5 bases). This CDR3 has 15 amino acids. Per germline, CDR1 SEHNR and CDR2 FQNEAQ (reference sequence). The CDR3 spells CTSSLEGAIGTEAFF. The CDR3 coding sequence is TGTACCAGCAGCTTAGAAGGGGCGATTGGAACTGAAGCTTTCTTT.

The chain employs TRBV9 and TRBJ2-5, with D possibly TRBD2 on 7 matching bases. The CDR3 totals 14 residues. The ends were cut back, 1 base at V and 5 bases at J, with 12 bases in the middle. The germline V gene encodes CDR1 SGDLS and CDR2 YYNGEE. The CDR3 protein is CASSVRGAGETQYF. As DNA, the CDR3 is TGTGCCAGCAGCGTACGGGGGGCCGGGGAGACCCAGTACTTC.

J is TRBJ2-2 and V is TRBV7-8, with TRBD2 matching 12 bases. With 6 bases clipped from V and 7 bases from J, the junction kept 9 bases outside the gene matches. The CDR3 sequence is 16 residues long. CDR1 SGHVS and CDR2 FQNEAQ come from the germline V gene. For the CDR3, the DNA is TGTGCCAGCAGACCGCTAGCGGGAGGGGGCAACGGGGAGCTGTTTTTT. Protein: CASRPLAGGGNGELFF.